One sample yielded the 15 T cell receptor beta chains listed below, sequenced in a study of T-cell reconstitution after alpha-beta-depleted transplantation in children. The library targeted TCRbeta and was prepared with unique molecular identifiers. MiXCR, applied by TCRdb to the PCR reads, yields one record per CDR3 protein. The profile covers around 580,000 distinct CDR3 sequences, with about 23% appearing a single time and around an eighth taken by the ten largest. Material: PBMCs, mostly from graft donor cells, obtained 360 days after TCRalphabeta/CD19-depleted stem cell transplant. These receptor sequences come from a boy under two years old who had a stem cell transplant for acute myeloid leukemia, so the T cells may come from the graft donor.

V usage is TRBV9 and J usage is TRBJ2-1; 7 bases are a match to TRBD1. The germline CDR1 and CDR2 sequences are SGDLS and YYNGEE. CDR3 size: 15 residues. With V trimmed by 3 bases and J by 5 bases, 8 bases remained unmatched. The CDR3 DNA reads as TGTGCCAGCAGCGCTTCAGGGGGTCCGGACAATGAGCAGTTCTTC. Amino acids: CASSASGGPDNEQFF.

The CDR3 DNA is TGCAGCGTTGAACCGGGACTAGCGGCCTTTAATGAGCAGTTCTTC. Translating it yields CSVEPGLAAFNEQFF. The V gene is TRBV29-1, the J gene TRBJ2-1; 11 bases line up with TRBD2. Germline V gene data show CDR1 as SQVTM and CDR2 as ANQGSEA. The CDR3 length is 15 residues. J lost 7 bases, V lost 2 bases, and 7 bases had no gene match.

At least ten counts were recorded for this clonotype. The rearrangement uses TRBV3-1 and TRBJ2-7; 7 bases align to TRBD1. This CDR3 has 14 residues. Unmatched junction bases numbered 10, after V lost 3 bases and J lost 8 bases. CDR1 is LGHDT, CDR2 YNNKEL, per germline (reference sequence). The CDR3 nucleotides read TGTGCCAGCAGCCACGGGACAGCCCCTATTAAGCAGTACTTC. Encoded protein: CASSHGTAPIKQYF.

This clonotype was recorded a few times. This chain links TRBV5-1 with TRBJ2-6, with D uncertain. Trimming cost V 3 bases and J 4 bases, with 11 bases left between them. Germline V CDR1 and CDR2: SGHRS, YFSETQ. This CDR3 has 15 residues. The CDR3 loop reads CASSSTGSGANVLTF. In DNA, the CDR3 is TGCGCCAGCAGCTCGACGGGTTCCGGGGCCAACGTCCTGACTTTC. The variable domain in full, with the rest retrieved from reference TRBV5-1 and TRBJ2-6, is KAGVTQTPRYLIKTRGQQVTLSCSPISGHRSVSWYQQTPGQGLQFLFEYFSETQRNKGNFPGRFSGRQFSNSRSEMNVSTLELGDSALYLCASSSTGSGANVLTFGAGSRLTVL.

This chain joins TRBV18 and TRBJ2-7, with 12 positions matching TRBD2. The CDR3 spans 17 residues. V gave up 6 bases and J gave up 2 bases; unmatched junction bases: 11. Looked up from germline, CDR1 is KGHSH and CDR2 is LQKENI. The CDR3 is CASSPLPLAGGPYEQYF. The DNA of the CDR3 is TGTGCCAGCTCGCCGTTGCCGCTAGCGGGGGGGCCCTACGAGCAGTACTTC.

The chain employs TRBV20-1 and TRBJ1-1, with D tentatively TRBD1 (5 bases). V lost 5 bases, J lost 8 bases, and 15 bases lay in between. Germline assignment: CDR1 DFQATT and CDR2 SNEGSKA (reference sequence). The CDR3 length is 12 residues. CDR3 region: CSASTPGREAFF. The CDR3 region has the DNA TGCAGTGCTTCAACACCGGGACGGGAAGCTTTCTTT.

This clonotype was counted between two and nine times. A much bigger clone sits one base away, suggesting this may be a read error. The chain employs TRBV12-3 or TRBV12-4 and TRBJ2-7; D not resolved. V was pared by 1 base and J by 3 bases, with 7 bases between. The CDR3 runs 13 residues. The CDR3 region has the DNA TGTGCCAGCAGTTTAGAACGGATCTACGAGCAGTACTTC. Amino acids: CASSLERIYEQYF.

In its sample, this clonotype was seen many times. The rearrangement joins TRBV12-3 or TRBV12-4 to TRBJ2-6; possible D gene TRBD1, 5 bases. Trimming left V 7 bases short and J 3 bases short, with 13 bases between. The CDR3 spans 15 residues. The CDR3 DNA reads TGTGCCAGCACCAAGGGCCAGGGTGGGGCCAACGTCCTGACTTTC. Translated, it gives CASTKGQGGANVLTF.

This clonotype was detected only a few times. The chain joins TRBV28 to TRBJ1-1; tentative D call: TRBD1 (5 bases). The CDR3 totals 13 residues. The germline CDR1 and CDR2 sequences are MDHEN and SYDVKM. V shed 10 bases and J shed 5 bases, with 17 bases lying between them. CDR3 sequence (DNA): TGTGCCACCTGGGGGACCTCCAGGACTGAAGCTTTCTTT. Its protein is CATWGTSRTEAFF.

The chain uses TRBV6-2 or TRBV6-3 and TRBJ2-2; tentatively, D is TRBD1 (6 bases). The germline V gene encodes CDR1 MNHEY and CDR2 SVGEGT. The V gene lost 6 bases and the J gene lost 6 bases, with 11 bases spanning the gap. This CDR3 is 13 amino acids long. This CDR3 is CASRSGVSGELFF. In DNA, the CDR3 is TGTGCCAGCAGGTCAGGGGTTTCCGGGGAGCTGTTTTTT.

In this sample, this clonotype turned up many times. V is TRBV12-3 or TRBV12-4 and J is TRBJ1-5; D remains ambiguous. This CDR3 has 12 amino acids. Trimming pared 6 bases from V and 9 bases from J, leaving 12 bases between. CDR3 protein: CASSPWGSPQHF. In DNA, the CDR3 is TGTGCCAGCAGCCCCTGGGGATCGCCCCAGCATTTT.

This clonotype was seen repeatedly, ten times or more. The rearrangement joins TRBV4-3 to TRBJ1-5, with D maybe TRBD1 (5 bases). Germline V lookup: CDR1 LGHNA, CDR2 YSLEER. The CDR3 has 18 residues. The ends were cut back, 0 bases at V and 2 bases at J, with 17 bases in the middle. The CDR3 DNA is TGCGCCAGCAGCCAAGAACTCGGGGGATACGTTGGCAATCAGCCCCAGCATTTT. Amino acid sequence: CASSQELGGYVGNQPQHF.

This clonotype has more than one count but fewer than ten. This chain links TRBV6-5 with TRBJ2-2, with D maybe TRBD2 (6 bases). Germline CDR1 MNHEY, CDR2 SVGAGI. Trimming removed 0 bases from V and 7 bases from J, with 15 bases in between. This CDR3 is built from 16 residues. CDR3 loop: CASSYSDIGTFGELFF. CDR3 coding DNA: TGTGCCAGCAGTTACTCCGATATTGGGACTTTCGGGGAGCTGTTTTTT.

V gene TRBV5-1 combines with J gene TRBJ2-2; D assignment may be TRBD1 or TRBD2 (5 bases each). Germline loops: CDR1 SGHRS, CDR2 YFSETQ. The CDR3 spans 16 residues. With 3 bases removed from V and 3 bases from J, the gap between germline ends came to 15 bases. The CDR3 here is CASSWDGRGDTGELFF. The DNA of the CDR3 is TGCGCCAGCAGCTGGGACGGGCGCGGCGACACCGGGGAGCTGTTTTTT.

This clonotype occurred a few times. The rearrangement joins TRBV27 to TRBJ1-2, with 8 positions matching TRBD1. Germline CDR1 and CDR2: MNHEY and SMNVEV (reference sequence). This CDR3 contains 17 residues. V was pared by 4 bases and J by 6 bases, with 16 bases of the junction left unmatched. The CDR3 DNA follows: TGTGCCAGCAGTTCTTTATTACAGGGACAGGTTTCGAATGGCTACACCTTC. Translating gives CASSSLLQGQVSNGYTF.